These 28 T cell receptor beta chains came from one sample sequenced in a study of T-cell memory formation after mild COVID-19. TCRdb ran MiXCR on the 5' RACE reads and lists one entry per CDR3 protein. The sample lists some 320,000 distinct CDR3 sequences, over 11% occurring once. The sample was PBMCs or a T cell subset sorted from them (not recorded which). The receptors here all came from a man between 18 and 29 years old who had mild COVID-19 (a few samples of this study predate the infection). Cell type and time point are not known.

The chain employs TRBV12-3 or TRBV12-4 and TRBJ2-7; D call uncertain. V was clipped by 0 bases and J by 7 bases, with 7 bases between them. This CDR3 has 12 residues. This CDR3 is CASSLARWEQYF. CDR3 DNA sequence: TGTGCCAGCAGTTTAGCGCGGTGGGAGCAGTACTTC.

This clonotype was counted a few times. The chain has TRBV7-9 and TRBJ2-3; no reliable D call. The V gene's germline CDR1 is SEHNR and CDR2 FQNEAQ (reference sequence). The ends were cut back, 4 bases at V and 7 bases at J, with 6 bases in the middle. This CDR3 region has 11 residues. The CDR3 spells CASSYGYTQYF. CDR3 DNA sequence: TGTGCCAGCAGCTACGGGTATACGCAGTATTTT.

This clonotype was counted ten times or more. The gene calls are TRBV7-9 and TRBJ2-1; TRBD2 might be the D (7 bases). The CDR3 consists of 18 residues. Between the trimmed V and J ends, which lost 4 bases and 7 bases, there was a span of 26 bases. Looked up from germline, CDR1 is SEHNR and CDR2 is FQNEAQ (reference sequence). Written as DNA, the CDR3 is TGTGCCAGCAGCTACGAGGCGTGGGGGGGCGAAACTACGAATGAGCAGTTCTTC. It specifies CASSYEAWGGETTNEQFF.

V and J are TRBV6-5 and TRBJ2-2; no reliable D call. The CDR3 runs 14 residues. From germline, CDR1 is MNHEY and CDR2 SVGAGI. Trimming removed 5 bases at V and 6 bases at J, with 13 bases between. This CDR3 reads CASSKPGLAGELFF. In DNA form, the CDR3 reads TGTGCCAGCAGTAAGCCAGGATTGGCCGGGGAGCTGTTTTTT.

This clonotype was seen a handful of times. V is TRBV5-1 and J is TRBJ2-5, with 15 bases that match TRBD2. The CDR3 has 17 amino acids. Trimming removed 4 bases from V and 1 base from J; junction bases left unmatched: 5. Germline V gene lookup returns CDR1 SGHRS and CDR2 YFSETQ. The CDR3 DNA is TGCGCCAGCAGCCTAACGGGACTAGCGGGGGGCCAAGAGACCCAGTACTTC. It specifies CASSLTGLAGGQETQYF. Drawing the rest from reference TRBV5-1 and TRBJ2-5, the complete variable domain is KAGVTQTPRYLIKTRGQQVTLSCSPISGHRSVSWYQQTPGQGLQFLFEYFSETQRNKGNFPGRFSGRQFSNSRSEMNVSTLELGDSALYLCASSLTGLAGGQETQYFGPGTRLLVL.

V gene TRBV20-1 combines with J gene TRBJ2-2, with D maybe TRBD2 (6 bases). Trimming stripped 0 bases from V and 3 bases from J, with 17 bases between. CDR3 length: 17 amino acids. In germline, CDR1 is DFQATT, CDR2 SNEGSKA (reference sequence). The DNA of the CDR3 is TGCAGTGCTAGAGATCGACTAGTCTGGCCGGACACCGGGGAGCTGTTTTTT. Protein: CSARDRLVWPDTGELFF.

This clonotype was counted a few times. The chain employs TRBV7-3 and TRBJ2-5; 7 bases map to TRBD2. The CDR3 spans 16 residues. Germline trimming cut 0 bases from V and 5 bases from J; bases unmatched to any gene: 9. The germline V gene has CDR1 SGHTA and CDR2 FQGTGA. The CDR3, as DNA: TGTGCCAGCAGCTTAACCGGTGTCGGGGGGTCGGAGACCCAGTACTTC. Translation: CASSLTGVGGSETQYF.

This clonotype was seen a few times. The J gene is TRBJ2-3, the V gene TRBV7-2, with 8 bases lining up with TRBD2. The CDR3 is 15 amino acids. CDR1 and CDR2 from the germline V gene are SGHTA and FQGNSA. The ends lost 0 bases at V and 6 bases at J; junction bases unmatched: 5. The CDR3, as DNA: TGTGCCAGCAGCTTAGCGGCGGGGGGTGCGGATACGCAGTATTTT. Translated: CASSLAAGGADTQYF.

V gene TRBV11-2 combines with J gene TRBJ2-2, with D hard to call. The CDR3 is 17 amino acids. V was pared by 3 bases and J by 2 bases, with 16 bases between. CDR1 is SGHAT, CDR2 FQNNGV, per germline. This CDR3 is CASSFPKGLSNTGELFF. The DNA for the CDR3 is TGTGCCAGCAGCTTCCCGAAGGGCCTCAGTAACACCGGGGAGCTGTTTTTT.

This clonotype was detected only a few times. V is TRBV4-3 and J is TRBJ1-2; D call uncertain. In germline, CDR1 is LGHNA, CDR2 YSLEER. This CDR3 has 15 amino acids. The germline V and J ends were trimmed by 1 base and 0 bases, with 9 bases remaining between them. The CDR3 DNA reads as TGCGCCAGCAGCCAAGGACCAGCGTCTAACTATGGCTACACCTTC. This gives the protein CASSQGPASNYGYTF.

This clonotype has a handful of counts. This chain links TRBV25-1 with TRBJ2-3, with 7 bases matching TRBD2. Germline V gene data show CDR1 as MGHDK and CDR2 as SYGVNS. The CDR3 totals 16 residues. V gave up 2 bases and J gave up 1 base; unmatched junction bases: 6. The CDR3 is CASSEPPSGGTDTQYF. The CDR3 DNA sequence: TGTGCCAGCAGTGAACCCCCCAGCGGGGGCACAGATACGCAGTATTTT.

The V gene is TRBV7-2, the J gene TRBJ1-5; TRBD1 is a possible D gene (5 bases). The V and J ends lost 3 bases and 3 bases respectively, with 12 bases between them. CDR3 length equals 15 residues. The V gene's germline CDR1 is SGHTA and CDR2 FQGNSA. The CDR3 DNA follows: TGTGCCAGCAGCTTTAGGCACGGGGCCAATCAGCCCCAGCATTTT. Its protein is CASSFRHGANQPQHF.

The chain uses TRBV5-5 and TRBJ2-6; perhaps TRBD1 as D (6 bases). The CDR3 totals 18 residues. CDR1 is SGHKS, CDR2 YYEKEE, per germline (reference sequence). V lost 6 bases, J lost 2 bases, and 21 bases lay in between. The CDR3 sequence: CASTLGTLGWAGANVLTF. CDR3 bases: TGTGCCAGCACCCTCGGGACACTTGGTTGGGCTGGGGCCAACGTCCTGACTTTC.

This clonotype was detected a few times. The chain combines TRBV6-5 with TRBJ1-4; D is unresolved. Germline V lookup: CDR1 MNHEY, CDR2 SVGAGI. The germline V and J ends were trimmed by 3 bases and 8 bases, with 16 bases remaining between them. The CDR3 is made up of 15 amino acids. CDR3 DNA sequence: TGTGCCAGCAGTTATTATACCGGCGTGAGCGAAAAACTGTTTTTT. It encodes CASSYYTGVSEKLFF.

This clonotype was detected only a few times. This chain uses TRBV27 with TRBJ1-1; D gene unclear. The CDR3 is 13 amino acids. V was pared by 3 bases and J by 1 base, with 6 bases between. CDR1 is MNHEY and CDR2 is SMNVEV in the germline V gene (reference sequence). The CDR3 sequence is CASSFGSNTEAFF. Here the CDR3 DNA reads TGTGCCAGCAGTTTTGGGTCGAACACTGAAGCTTTCTTT.

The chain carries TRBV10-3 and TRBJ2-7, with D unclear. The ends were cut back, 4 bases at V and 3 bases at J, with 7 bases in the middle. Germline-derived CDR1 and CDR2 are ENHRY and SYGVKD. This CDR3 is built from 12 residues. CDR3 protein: CAISGDSYEQYF. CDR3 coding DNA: TGTGCCATCAGTGGGGATAGCTACGAGCAGTACTTC.

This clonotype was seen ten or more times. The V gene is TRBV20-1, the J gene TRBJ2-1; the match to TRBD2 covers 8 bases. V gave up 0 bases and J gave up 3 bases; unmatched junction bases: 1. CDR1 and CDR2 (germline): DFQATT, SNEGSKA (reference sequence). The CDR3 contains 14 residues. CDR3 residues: CSARELAVYNEQFF. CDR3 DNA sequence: TGCAGTGCTAGAGAACTAGCGGTCTACAATGAGCAGTTCTTC.

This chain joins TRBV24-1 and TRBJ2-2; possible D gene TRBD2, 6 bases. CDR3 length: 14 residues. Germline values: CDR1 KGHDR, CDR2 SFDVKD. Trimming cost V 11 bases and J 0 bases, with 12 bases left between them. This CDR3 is CASGGATNTGELFF. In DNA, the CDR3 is TGTGCCAGCGGCGGGGCCACGAACACCGGGGAGCTGTTTTTT.

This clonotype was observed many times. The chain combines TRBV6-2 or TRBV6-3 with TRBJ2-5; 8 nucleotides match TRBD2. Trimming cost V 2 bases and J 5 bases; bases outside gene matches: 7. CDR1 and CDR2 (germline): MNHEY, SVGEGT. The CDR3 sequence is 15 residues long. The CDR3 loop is CASSYPSGGLETQYF. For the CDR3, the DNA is TGTGCCAGCAGTTACCCCAGCGGGGGTTTGGAGACCCAGTACTTC.

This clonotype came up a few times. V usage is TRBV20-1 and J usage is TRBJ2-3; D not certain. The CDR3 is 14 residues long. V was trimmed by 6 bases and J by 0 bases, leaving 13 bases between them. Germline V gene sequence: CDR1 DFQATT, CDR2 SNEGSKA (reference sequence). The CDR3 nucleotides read TGCAGTGCCCGAGTTGGGCCAAGCACAGATACGCAGTATTTT. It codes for CSARVGPSTDTQYF.

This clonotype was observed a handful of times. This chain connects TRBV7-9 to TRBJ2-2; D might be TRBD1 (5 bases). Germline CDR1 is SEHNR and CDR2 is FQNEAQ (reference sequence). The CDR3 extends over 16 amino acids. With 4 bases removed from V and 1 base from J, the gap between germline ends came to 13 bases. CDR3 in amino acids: CASSSSERGNTGELFF. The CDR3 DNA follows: TGTGCCAGCAGCTCCTCCGAAAGGGGGAACACCGGGGAGCTGTTTTTT. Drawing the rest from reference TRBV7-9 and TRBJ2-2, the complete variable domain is DTGVSQNPRHKITKRGQNVTFRCDPISEHNRLYWYRQTLGQGPEFLTYFQNEAQLEKSRLLSDRFSAERPKGSFSTLEIQRTEQGDSAMYLCASSSSERGNTGELFFGEGSRLTVL.

The CDR3 region is CASSQFIATSAQETQYF. CDR3 nucleotide sequence: TGCGCCAGCAGCCAATTCATCGCGACTTCGGCCCAAGAGACCCAGTACTTC. J is TRBJ2-5 and V is TRBV4-1, with D uncertain. Germline V gene lookup returns CDR1 MGHRA and CDR2 YSYEKL. V lost 2 bases to trimming and J lost 1 base, with 17 bases between them. The CDR3 covers 17 residues.

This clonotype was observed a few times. For the CDR3, the DNA is TGTGCCAGCAGCTTGGTGCGGGGCGAGATGGGTTCACCCCTCCACTTT. This encodes CASSLVRGEMGSPLHF. The chain combines TRBV5-5 with TRBJ1-6, with D perhaps TRBD1 (5 bases). V gave up 0 bases and J gave up 9 bases, with 16 bases separating them. Germline loops: CDR1 SGHKS, CDR2 YYEKEE (reference sequence). The CDR3 loop spans 16 amino acids.

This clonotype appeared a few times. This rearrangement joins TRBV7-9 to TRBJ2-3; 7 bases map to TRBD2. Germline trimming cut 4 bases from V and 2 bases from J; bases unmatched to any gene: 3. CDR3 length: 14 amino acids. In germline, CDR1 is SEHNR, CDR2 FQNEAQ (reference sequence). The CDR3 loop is CASSSGGFTDTQYF. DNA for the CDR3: TGTGCCAGCAGCTCCGGGGGGTTCACAGATACGCAGTATTTT.

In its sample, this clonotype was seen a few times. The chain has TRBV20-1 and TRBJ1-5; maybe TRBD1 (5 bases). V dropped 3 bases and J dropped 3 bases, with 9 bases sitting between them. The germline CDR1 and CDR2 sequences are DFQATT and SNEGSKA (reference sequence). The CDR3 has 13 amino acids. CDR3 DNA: TGCAGTGCTAGTGGGGGAGTCAATCAGCCCCAGCATTTT. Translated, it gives CSASGGVNQPQHF.

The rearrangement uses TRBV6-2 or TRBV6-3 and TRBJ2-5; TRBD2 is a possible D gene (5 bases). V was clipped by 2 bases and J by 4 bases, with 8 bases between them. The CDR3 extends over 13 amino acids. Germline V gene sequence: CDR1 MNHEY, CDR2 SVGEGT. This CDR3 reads CASSYAGGETQYF. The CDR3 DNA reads TGTGCCAGCAGTTACGCAGGAGGAGAGACCCAGTACTTC.

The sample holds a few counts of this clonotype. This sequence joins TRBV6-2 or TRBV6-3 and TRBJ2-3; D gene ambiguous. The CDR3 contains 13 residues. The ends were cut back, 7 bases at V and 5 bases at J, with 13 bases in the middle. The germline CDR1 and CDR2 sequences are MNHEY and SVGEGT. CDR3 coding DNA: TGTGCCAGCAACGGACCGAGGCGAGATACGCAGTATTTT. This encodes CASNGPRRDTQYF.

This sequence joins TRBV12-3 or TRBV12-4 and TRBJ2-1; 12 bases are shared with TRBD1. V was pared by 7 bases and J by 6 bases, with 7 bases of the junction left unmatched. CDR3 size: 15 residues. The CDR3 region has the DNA TGTGCCAGCATCGCCCCGGGACAGGGGGCCAATGAGCAGTTCTTC. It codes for CASIAPGQGANEQFF.